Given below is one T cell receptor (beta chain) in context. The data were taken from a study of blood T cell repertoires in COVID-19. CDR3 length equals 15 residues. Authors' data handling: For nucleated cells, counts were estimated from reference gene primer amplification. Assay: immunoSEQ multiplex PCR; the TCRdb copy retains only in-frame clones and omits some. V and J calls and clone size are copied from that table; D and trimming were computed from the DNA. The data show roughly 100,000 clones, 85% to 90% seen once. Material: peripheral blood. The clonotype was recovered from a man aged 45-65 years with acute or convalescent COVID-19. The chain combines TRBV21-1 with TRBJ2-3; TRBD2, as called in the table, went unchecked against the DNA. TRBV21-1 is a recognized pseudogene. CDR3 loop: CASSKLAGVPDTQYF. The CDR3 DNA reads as TGTGCCAGCAGCAAACTGGCGGGAGTTCCAGATACGCAGTATTTT.